These T cell receptor beta chains were read from a single sample in a study of cytomegalovirus exposure and HLA in healthy donors. Libraries were prepared by immunoSEQ multiplex PCR; TCRdb keeps only in-frame clonotypes and omits some of them. The sample holds more than 150,000 clones; roughly 90% are singletons and the top ten take around 0.25%. Source material: PBMCs. Source of these receptors: a girl less than two years old in good health and CMV-seronegative. CDR3s include the opening cysteine and the closing phenylalanine or tryptophan. Fields, in order: clone size, D gene, J gene, V gene, CDR3 protein, CDR3 DNA. D genes are given only for firm matches. Clone sizes are given selectively: once, few, many, or a class where the clone is expanded.

. | TRBD1 | TRBJ2-5 | TRBV5-6 | CASRPRQGPINLSREQYF | TGTGCCAGCAGGCCCAGACAGGGTCCCATTAATTTGTCTAGGGAGCAGTACTTC
. | TRBD1 | TRBJ2-7 | TRBV6-6 | CASSPWGQGKSYEQYF | TGTGCCAGCAGCCCTTGGGGACAGGGAAAATCCTACGAGCAGTACTTC
. | TRBD2 | TRBJ2-7 | TRBV6-5 | CAPRGTSLELYEQYF | TGTGCTCCACGCGGGACTAGCCTAGAACTCTACGAGCAGTACTTC
. | TRBD1 | TRBJ2-3 | TRBV9 | CASSAGTGVGTDTQYF | TGTGCCAGCAGCGCAGGGACAGGGGTTGGCACAGATACGCAGTATTTT
. | . | TRBJ1-2 | TRBV2 | CASPGLTYGYTF | TGTGCCAGCCCAGGGTTGACCTATGGCTACACCTTC
. | TRBD2 | TRBJ2-1 | TRBV30 | CAWSRTSAVVEQFF | TGTGCCTGGAGTAGGACTAGCGCAGTGGTGGAGCAGTTCTTC
. | TRBD1 | TRBJ1-1 | TRBV5-1 | CASSVGQGGTEAFF | TGCGCCAGCAGCGTAGGACAGGGCGGCACTGAAGCTTTCTTT
. | . | TRBJ2-5 | TRBV4-2 | CASSQTGGQETQYF | TGTGCCAGCAGCCAAACCGGGGGACAAGAGACCCAGTACTTC
. | TRBD1 | TRBJ1-5 | TRBV4-3 | CASSQDLGQGRQPQHF | TGCGCCAGCAGCCAAGATTTAGGACAGGGAAGACAGCCCCAGCATTTT
. | . | TRBJ2-7 | TRBV13 | CASSLGQGYYEQYF | TGTGCCAGCAGCTTAGGGCAGGGTTACTACGAGCAGTACTTC
. | TRBD2 | TRBJ2-2 | TRBV13 | CASSLSPAGSGTGELFF | TGTGCCAGCAGCTTAAGTCCAGCGGGGAGTGGAACCGGGGAGCTGTTTTTT
few | . | TRBJ1-2 | TRBV6-5 | CASSSEANYGYTF | TGTGCCAGCAGTTCAGAAGCGAACTATGGCTACACCTTC
. | TRBD2 | TRBJ2-7 | TRBV4-1 | CASSLGTSGSYEQYF | TGCGCCAGCAGCCTCGGGACTAGCGGCTCCTACGAGCAGTACTTC
. | TRBD2 | TRBJ2-3 | TRBV25-1 | CASRTSGLAAQTDTQYF | TGTGCCAGCCGAACTTCGGGACTAGCAGCACAAACCGATACGCAGTATTTT
. | TRBD1 | TRBJ1-2 | TRBV9 | CASSEGTGGYGYTF | TGTGCCAGCAGCGAAGGGACAGGAGGATATGGCTACACCTTC
. | TRBD2 | TRBJ2-7 | TRBV27 | CASSWGGSGAYEQYF | TGTGCCAGCAGTTGGGGCGGGAGCGGTGCCTACGAGCAGTACTTC
. | . | TRBJ2-1 | TRBV10-3 | CAILKEDNEQFF | TGTGCCATACTGAAGGAGGACAATGAGCAGTTCTTC
few | TRBD2 | TRBJ2-2 | TRBV27 | CASSLMPQGGTGELFF | TGTGCCAGCAGTTTAATGCCTCAGGGAGGGACCGGGGAGCTGTTTTTT
once | . | TRBJ2-1 | TRBV9 | CASSVGLADEQFF | TGTGCCAGCAGCGTAGGATTAGCTGATGAGCAGTTCTTC
. | . | TRBJ2-3 | TRBV20-1 | CSAHSRTQYF | TGCAGTGCGCACTCGCGTACGCAGTATTTT
. | . | TRBJ2-2 | TRBV27 | CASSFKYPQRSTGELFF | TGTGCCAGCAGTTTCAAATACCCCCAGCGGTCCACCGGGGAGCTGTTTTTT
. | TRBD2 | TRBJ2-3 | TRBV5-4 | CASSLKLAGGPGADTQYF | TGTGCCAGCAGCTTGAAACTAGCGGGAGGGCCTGGGGCAGATACGCAGTATTTT
. | . | TRBJ2-7 | TRBV6-5 | CASKQGYSYEQYF | TGTGCCAGCAAACAGGGCTACTCCTACGAGCAGTACTTC
. | . | TRBJ2-1 | TRBV7-6 | CASQTGDNEQFF | TGTGCCAGCCAGACAGGCGACAATGAGCAGTTCTTC
. | TRBD2 | TRBJ2-2 | TRBV27 | CASSPLAGAGELFF | TGTGCCAGCAGTCCTTTAGCGGGGGCCGGGGAGCTGTTTTTT
once | TRBD1 | TRBJ1-5 | TRBV5-5 | CASSLDLGQGGNQPQHF | TGTGCCAGCAGCTTGGACTTGGGACAGGGCGGCAATCAGCCCCAGCATTTT
few | TRBD1 | TRBJ1-4 | TRBV10-1 | CASSDVRGRVANEKLFF | TGCGCCAGCAGTGATGTCAGGGGGCGGGTGGCTAATGAAAAACTGTTTTTT
once | TRBD1 | TRBJ1-1 | TRBV14 | CASSRNSHPGQAEAFF | TGTGCCAGCAGCCGAAATAGCCACCCGGGACAGGCTGAAGCTTTCTTT
. | TRBD2 | TRBJ2-7 | TRBV2 | CASRLTSGETYEQYF | TGTGCCAGCAGATTGACTAGCGGGGAGACCTACGAGCAGTACTTC
. | . | TRBJ2-3 | TRBV23-1 | CASSQPLAGADTQYF | TGCGCCAGCAGTCAACCCTTAGCTGGCGCAGATACGCAGTATTTT
. | . | TRBJ1-2 | TRBV6-1 | CASSEASTEIYGYTF | TGTGCCAGCAGTGAAGCTTCGACAGAAATATATGGCTACACCTTC
. | TRBD1 | TRBJ1-1 | TRBV5-1 | CASTRTGGANTEAFF | TGCGCCAGCACGCGGACAGGGGGCGCAAACACTGAAGCTTTCTTT
. | TRBD1 | TRBJ1-4 | TRBV5-5 | CASSDRVEKLFF | TGTGCCAGCAGTGACAGGGTGGAGAAACTGTTTTTT
. | . | TRBJ1-5 | TRBV7-2 | CASSSPVGLSNQPQHF | TGTGCCAGCAGCTCTCCAGTTGGGCTTAGCAATCAGCCCCAGCATTTT
. | . | TRBJ2-5 | TRBV4-1 | CASSQDRVGGWETQYF | TGCGCCAGCAGCCAAGATCGGGTCGGGGGATGGGAGACCCAGTACTTC
. | TRBD1 | TRBJ2-7 | TRBV19 | CASSIGQDISYEQYF | TGTGCCAGTAGTATTGGACAGGACATCTCCTACGAGCAGTACTTC
. | . | TRBJ2-1 | TRBV25-1 | CASSEVSEQFF | TGTGCCAGCAGTGAAGTGAGTGAGCAGTTCTTC
. | . | TRBJ2-7 | TRBV30 | CAWSVTGLEQYF | TGTGCCTGGAGTGTTACGGGGTTAGAGCAGTACTTC
. | TRBD2 | TRBJ2-7 | TRBV18 | CASSPVGVQRREGRYEQYF | TGTGCCAGCTCACCAGTTGGAGTACAGCGGCGGGAGGGACGCTACGAGCAGTACTTC
. | TRBD2 | TRBJ2-7 | TRBV7-8 | CASSLPGLAGDGVYEQYF | TGTGCCAGCAGCTTGCCGGGACTAGCGGGAGACGGTGTTTACGAGCAGTACTTC
. | . | TRBJ1-5 | TRBV7-8 | CASSLALRTYQPQHF | TGTGCCAGCAGCTTGGCCCTTCGGACTTATCAGCCCCAGCATTTT
. | . | TRBJ2-6 | TRBV2 | CASSEGGPSGANVLTF | TGTGCCAGCAGTGAAGGGGGCCCCTCTGGGGCCAACGTCCTGACTTTC
once | TRBD1 | TRBJ2-1 | TRBV5-1 | CASRPGTGRDYEQFF | TGCGCCAGCAGACCCGGGACAGGGAGAGATTATGAGCAGTTCTTC
few | TRBD2 | TRBJ2-5 | TRBV28 | CASKWDYLQETQYF | TGTGCCAGCAAATGGGACTACCTCCAAGAGACCCAGTACTTC
. | . | TRBJ2-4 | TRBV15 | CATSRERVKNIQYF | TGTGCCACCAGCAGAGAACGGGTTAAAAACATTCAGTACTTC
. | . | TRBJ2-5 | TRBV18 | CASSFGTGYSETQYF | TGTGCCAGCTCCTTCGGCACAGGGTATTCGGAGACCCAGTACTTC
. | TRBD1 | TRBJ2-7 | TRBV6-5 | CASSFRQGYEQYF | TGTGCCAGCAGCTTCCGACAGGGCTACGAGCAGTACTTC
. | TRBD2 | TRBJ2-7 | TRBV13 | CASSTRTSGRVEQYF | TGTGCCAGCAGCACCCGGACTAGCGGGAGAGTCGAGCAGTACTTC
. | TRBD1 | TRBJ2-1 | TRBV6-5 | CASSYFGQGANEQFF | TGTGCCAGCAGTTACTTTGGACAGGGGGCAAATGAGCAGTTCTTC
. | TRBD1 | TRBJ1-1 | TRBV7-9 | CSSSQWTGAHPEAFF | TGTTCCAGCAGCCAATGGACAGGGGCTCATCCTGAAGCTTTCTTT
. | TRBD2 | TRBJ2-3 | TRBV4-2 | CASSQGLGTSGGTDTQYF | TGTGCCAGCAGCCAAGGCCTTGGGACTAGCGGGGGCACAGATACGCAGTATTTT
. | . | TRBJ1-5 | TRBV19 | CASSTRNQPQHF | TGTGCCAGTAGCACCAGAAATCAGCCCCAGCATTTT
. | . | TRBJ1-2 | TRBV2 | CASRGVRPTIYGYTF | TGTGCCAGCAGGGGTGTTCGGCCCACTATCTATGGCTACACCTTC
few | . | TRBJ2-1 | TRBV27 | CASSFSRAHLIYNEQFF | TGTGCCAGCAGTTTTTCGAGGGCACACCTGATATACAATGAGCAGTTCTTC
. | . | TRBJ1-6 | TRBV9 | CASSVASNNSPLHF | TGTGCCAGCAGCGTGGCTTCGAATAATTCACCCCTCCACTTT